Below, 18 T cell receptor beta chains from the same sample are listed, as sequenced in a study of OX40 agonist ivuxolimab in advanced cancers. This table comes from immunoSEQ multiplex PCR, and its TCRdb copy is limited to in-frame clones, with some not included. The sample has approximately 58,000 clones; around 75% are singletons. The sample consisted of CD4+ or CD8+ T cells sorted from blood, taken in a trial of the OX40 agonist ivuxolimab. The receptors stem from an adult with an advanced solid tumor such as melanoma, head and neck, liver or kidney cancer.

The chain couples TRBV30 to TRBJ2-1; weak D call: TRBD2 (8 bases). V was shortened by 3 bases and J by 8 bases, with 14 bases between the two germline ends. CDR3 length: 13 amino acids. CDR1 and CDR2 (germline): GTSNPN, SVGIG (reference sequence). As DNA, the CDR3 is TGTGCCTGGAGGGGACTAGGGGGCGATGAGCAGTTCTTC. Its protein product is CAWRGLGGDEQFF.

The chain employs TRBV5-5 and TRBJ2-5, with D hard to call. Trimming stripped 0 bases from V and 1 base from J, with 4 bases between. The germline gives CDR1 SGHKS, CDR2 YYEKEE (reference sequence). This CDR3 has 13 amino acids. CDR3 amino acids: CASSLEFQETQYF. The CDR3 bases are TGTGCCAGCAGCTTGGAGTTCCAAGAGACCCAGTACTTC.

As DNA, the CDR3 is TGCGCCAGCAGCTCCTCGACCGTAGTTAGCGAGACCCAGTACTTC. Amino acids: CASSSSTVVSETQYF. The rearrangement links TRBV5-1 to TRBJ2-5; no clear D. This CDR3 is 15 amino acids long. Germline V gives CDR1 SGHRS, CDR2 YFSETQ. The V end was cut by 3 bases, the J end by 5 bases, with 17 bases between.

This chain joins TRBV18 and TRBJ1-2; TRBD1 aligns across 9 bases. The germline CDR1 and CDR2 sequences are KGHSH and LQKENI. This CDR3 is built from 17 residues. J gave up 1 base and V 2 bases, and 8 bases lay outside the gene matches. The CDR3 loop reads CASSPFSGTGNNYGYTF. For the CDR3, the DNA is TGTGCCAGCTCACCATTCAGCGGGACAGGGAATAACTATGGCTACACCTTC. The whole variable domain, remainder taken from reference TRBV18 and TRBJ1-2, is NAGVMQNPRHLVRRRGQEARLRCSPMKGHSHVYWYRQLPEEGLKFMVYLQKENIIDESGMPKERFSAEFPKEGPSILRIQQVVRGDSAAYFCASSPFSGTGNNYGYTFGSGTRLTVV.

The chain carries TRBV4-1 and TRBJ2-1, with TRBD1 identical over 10 bases. V gave up 6 bases and J gave up 6 bases; unmatched junction bases: 5. The germline CDR1 and CDR2 sequences are MGHRA and YSYEKL. This CDR3 spans 14 amino acids. In DNA form, the CDR3 reads TGCGCCAGCAGGCCCGGGACAGGGGTCAATGAGCAGTTCTTC. Translation: CASRPGTGVNEQFF.

The V call is TRBV7-3, the J call TRBJ2-1; D not resolved. There are 14 residues in the CDR3. CDR1 and CDR2 from the germline V gene are SGHTA and FQGTGA. Trimming removed 0 bases at V and 8 bases at J, with 11 bases between. For the CDR3, the DNA is TGTGCCAGCAGCTTAACGCAAGGAAAGGATGAGCAGTTCTTC. This gives the protein CASSLTQGKDEQFF.

The gene calls are TRBV18 and TRBJ2-5, with D hard to call. V lost 3 bases, J lost 5 bases, and 13 bases lay in between. The CDR3 is made up of 14 amino acids. CDR1 is KGHSH and CDR2 is LQKENI in the germline V gene. CDR3 sequence reads: CASSPQEQSETQYF. The DNA of the CDR3 is TGTGCCAGCTCACCGCAAGAACAATCTGAGACCCAGTACTTC.

The chain uses TRBV7-2 and TRBJ2-3; D gene ambiguous. This CDR3 is 15 amino acids long. V was cut by 4 bases and J by 0 bases, with 11 bases left in between. The germline gives CDR1 SGHTA, CDR2 FQGNSA. The CDR3 DNA sequence: TGTGCCAGCAGCTCCCCTTTCTCTAGCACAGATACGCAGTATTTT. It translates to CASSSPFSSTDTQYF. The variable domain in full, completed from reference TRBV7-2 and TRBJ2-3, reads GAGVSQSPSNKVTEKGKDVELRCDPISGHTALYWYRQSLGQGLEFLIYFQGNSAPDKSGLPSDRFSAERTGGSVSTLTIQRTQQEDSAVYLCASSSPFSSTDTQYFGPGTRLTVL.

The chain is built from TRBV7-9 and TRBJ2-6; D possibly uses TRBD1 or TRBD2 (5 bases each). The germline CDR1 and CDR2 sequences are SEHNR and FQNEAQ (reference sequence). This CDR3 has 14 residues. V dropped 3 bases and J dropped 4 bases, with 7 bases sitting between them. CDR3 residues: CASSFGAGANVLTF. CDR3 DNA: TGTGCCAGCAGCTTCGGGGCCGGGGCCAACGTCCTGACTTTC.

The V and J genes are TRBV7-8 and TRBJ2-7; 9 positions match TRBD2. The CDR3 consists of 15 residues. V shed 5 bases, J shed 2 bases, and the junction held 7 bases outside the gene matches. Germline loops: CDR1 SGHVS, CDR2 FQNEAQ. CDR3 sequence reads: CASSPQTSGTYEQYF. CDR3 DNA: TGTGCCAGCAGCCCCCAGACTAGCGGAACCTACGAGCAGTACTTC.

The chain links TRBV4-1 to TRBJ2-1; D is unclear. This CDR3 has 16 amino acids. Trimming stripped 3 bases from V and 5 bases from J, with 17 bases between. Looked up from germline, CDR1 is MGHRA and CDR2 is YSYEKL. CDR3 amino acids: CASSQMPHKENNEQFF. In nucleotides, the CDR3 is TGCGCCAGCAGCCAGATGCCCCATAAAGAAAACAATGAGCAGTTCTTC.

The chain combines TRBV4-2 with TRBJ2-7; D gene ambiguous. Trimming removed 0 bases from V and 2 bases from J, with 5 bases in between. The CDR3 has 13 residues. Germline CDR1 reads LGHNA; CDR2 reads YNFKEQ. CDR3: CASSQDIPYEQYF. The DNA for the CDR3 is TGTGCCAGCAGCCAAGATATCCCCTACGAGCAGTACTTC.

CDR3 bases: TGTGCCAGCAGTGAAGGAGCGGGGGGGCAGTTAGATACGCAGTATTTT. This encodes CASSEGAGGQLDTQYF. The rearrangement uses TRBV2 and TRBJ2-3; TRBD2 matches at 10 bases. This CDR3 is 16 amino acids long. V lost 1 base, J lost 5 bases, and 6 bases stayed unmatched. Germline V gene data show CDR1 as SNHLY and CDR2 as FYNNEI.

V and J are TRBV6-1 and TRBJ2-3; 11 nucleotides agree with TRBD2. The length of the CDR3 is 16 residues. V shed 2 bases and J 0 bases; nucleotides not matched to a gene: 1. Germline V gene sequence: CDR1 MNHNS, CDR2 SASEGT. CDR3 in DNA: TGTGCCAGCAGTGAAAGGACTAGCGGGAGCACAGATACGCAGTATTTT. It codes for CASSERTSGSTDTQYF.

CDR3 DNA: TGCGCCAGCAGTGAAGGGCCGAGTCTAGCCAAAAACATTCAGTACTTC. Its translation: CASSEGPSLAKNIQYF. This chain uses TRBV10-2 with TRBJ2-4; D remains ambiguous. Germline lookup yields CDR1 WSHSY and CDR2 SAAADI. V was cut by 3 bases and J by 0 bases, with 12 bases left in between. The CDR3 has 16 residues.

The rearrangement joins TRBV19 to TRBJ2-1, with TRBD2 identical over 11 bases. After removal of 8 bases from V and 5 bases from J, the junction contained 8 bases not matched to a gene. The CDR3 is 15 amino acids. Germline-derived CDR1 and CDR2 are LNHDA and SQIVND (reference sequence). The chain's CDR3 is CASSDRGLADNEQFF. The CDR3 DNA follows: TGTGCCAGTTCCGATAGGGGACTAGCGGACAATGAGCAGTTCTTC.

V and J are TRBV4-1 and TRBJ2-7; 12 bases match TRBD2. Trimming cost V 0 bases and J 3 bases; bases outside gene matches: 9. This CDR3 has 18 amino acids. Germline loops: CDR1 MGHRA, CDR2 YSYEKL. The CDR3 here is CASSQESVLTSGGYEQYF. CDR3 nucleotides: TGCGCCAGCAGCCAAGAATCGGTGCTGACTAGCGGGGGCTACGAGCAGTACTTC.

The chain is built from TRBV7-3 and TRBJ2-1, with D perhaps TRBD2 (6 bases). Germline assignment: CDR1 SGHTA and CDR2 FQGTGA. Trimming pared 5 bases from V and 12 bases from J, leaving 17 bases between. This CDR3 is 13 amino acids long. The CDR3 is CASSLQLGDSQFF. CDR3 nucleotide sequence: TGTGCCAGCAGCCTCCAACTTGGGGACTCGCAGTTCTTC.